The rows below give T cell receptor beta chains drawn from one sample of a study of blood T cell repertoires in COVID-19. Repertoires were generated with immunoSEQ multiplex PCR, while TCRdb's copy carries only in-frame clones and drops some. The sample shows 150,000 to 200,000 clones, around 81% of them seen only once. Material: peripheral blood. These receptors were collected from a human donor with acute or convalescent COVID-19. The donor label of this sample is uncertain. Both conserved end residues are part of each CDR3. D genes are given only for firm matches. Clone size, where shown, is once, few, many, or a class for clones that have expanded.

. TRBJ2-5 few TRBV30 14 CAWSEGIPQETQYF TGTGCCTGGAGTGAGGGGATTCCCCAAGAGACCCAGTACTTC
TRBD1 TRBJ1-5 . TRBV5-1 14 CASSTGTADQPQHF TGCGCCAGCAGCACCGGGACAGCCGATCAGCCCCAGCATTTT
. TRBJ1-5 . TRBV5-3 14 CARSLSSGVQPQHF TGTGCCAGAAGCTTGAGTTCAGGGGTACAGCCCCAGCATTTT
TRBD1 TRBJ2-7 . TRBV7-9 13 CASSLRTGSEQYF TGTGCCAGCAGCCTAAGGACAGGATCCGAGCAGTACTTC
TRBD2 TRBJ2-2 . TRBV18 15 CASSPQSGGTGELFF TGTGCCAGCTCACCACAGAGCGGGGGCACCGGGGAGCTGTTTTTT
TRBD2 TRBJ2-5 . TRBV7-8 17 CASSVKTSGSRGETQYF TGTGCCAGCAGCGTCAAGACTAGCGGGAGCCGTGGGGAGACCCAGTACTTC
TRBD2 TRBJ2-1 . TRBV19 18 CASSLITPTSGRIHEQFF TGTGCCAGTAGTCTAATAACCCCCACTAGCGGGAGAATCCATGAGCAGTTCTTC
. TRBJ2-7 . TRBV5-6 18 CASTVTSPGAPLGYEQYF TGTGCCAGCACCGTTACTAGCCCCGGGGCCCCCTTGGGCTACGAGCAGTACTTC
TRBD1 TRBJ2-3 . TRBV19 16 CASSATGQSGTDTQYF TGTGCCAGTAGTGCGACGGGACAGTCGGGCACAGATACGCAGTATTTT
. TRBJ2-5 . TRBV5-1 15 CASSPTGPNQETQYF TGCGCCAGCAGCCCCACAGGGCCCAACCAAGAGACCCAGTACTTC
. TRBJ1-2 . TRBV12-3/TRBV12-4 11 CASSRVYGYTF TGTGCCAGCAGTCGGGTCTATGGCTACACCTTC
. TRBJ1-2 . TRBV14 15 CASSQIGRENYGYTF TGTGCCAGCAGCCAAATAGGCAGGGAAAACTATGGCTACACCTTC
. TRBJ1-4 . TRBV5-5 17 CASSQYRDSATNEKLFF TGTGCCAGCAGCCAATACCGAGACAGCGCAACTAATGAAAAACTGTTTTTT
TRBD1 TRBJ2-2 . TRBV9 15 CASSVEGGRTGELFF TGTGCCAGCAGCGTAGAAGGGGGCCGGACCGGGGAGCTGTTTTTT